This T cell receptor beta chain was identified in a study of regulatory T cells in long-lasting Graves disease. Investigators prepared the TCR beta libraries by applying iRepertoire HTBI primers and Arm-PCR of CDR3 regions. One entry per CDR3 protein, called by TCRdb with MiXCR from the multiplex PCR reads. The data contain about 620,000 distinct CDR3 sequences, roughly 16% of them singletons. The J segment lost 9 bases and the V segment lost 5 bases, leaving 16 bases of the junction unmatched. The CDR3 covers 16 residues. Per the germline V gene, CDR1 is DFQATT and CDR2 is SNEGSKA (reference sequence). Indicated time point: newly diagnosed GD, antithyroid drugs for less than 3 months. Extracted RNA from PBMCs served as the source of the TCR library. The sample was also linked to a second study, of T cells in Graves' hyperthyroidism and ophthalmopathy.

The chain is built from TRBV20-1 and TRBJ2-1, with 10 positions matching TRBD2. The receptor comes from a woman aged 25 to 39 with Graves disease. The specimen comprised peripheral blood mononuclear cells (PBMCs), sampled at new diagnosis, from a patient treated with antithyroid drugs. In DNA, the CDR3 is TGCAGTGCTGACAAACTCAGCGGGAGGGCCTCTGGTGAGCAGTTCTTC. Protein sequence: CSADKLSGRASGEQFF.